Shown below are 8 T cell receptor beta chains from a single sample sequenced in a study of T cells in Graves' hyperthyroidism and ophthalmopathy. Amplified regions were TCR beta CDR3 sequences from RNA transcripts. When the TCR CDR3 underwent first-round RT-PCR, the HTBI primer set was used. TCRdb independently ran MiXCR on the multiplex PCR reads; one entry per CDR3 protein. The sample consists of 130,000 to 150,000 distinct CDR3 sequences, approximately 20% of them appearing once. The sample taken for sequencing was blood. The origin of the receptors is a woman aged 45 to 65 with Graves' hyperthyroidism that later progressed to Graves' ophthalmopathy.

V is TRBV7-8 and J is TRBJ2-3; D gene unclear. The germline V gene has CDR1 SGHVS and CDR2 FQNEAQ. This CDR3 has 18 residues. V lost 5 bases and J lost 1, with 22 bases in between. The CDR3 nucleotides read TGTGCCAGCAGCCATTACCGTTCAGGAACCCTGGGCACAGATACGCAGTATTTT. Translation gives CASSHYRSGTLGTDTQYF.

This clonotype showed up many times. The chain combines TRBV20-1 with TRBJ2-1, with 10 bases that match TRBD2. The CDR3 is 17 amino acids. The junction had 8 bases not matched to a gene; V was cut back by 0 bases and J by 3 bases. Germline lookup yields CDR1 DFQATT and CDR2 SNEGSKA (reference sequence). The CDR3 sequence is CSARETVRTSGYNEQFF. The CDR3 coding sequence is TGCAGTGCTAGAGAGACGGTTCGGACTAGCGGCTACAATGAGCAGTTCTTC.

This clonotype occurred a few times. V is TRBV28 and J is TRBJ2-7, with 14 bases that match TRBD2. CDR3 size: 16 residues. Trimming removed 5 bases from V and 0 bases from J; junction bases left unmatched: 3. CDR1 is MDHEN and CDR2 is SYDVKM in the germline V gene. CDR3 sequence reads: CASSRGLAGVSYEQYF. The CDR3 DNA is TGTGCCAGCAGTAGGGGACTAGCGGGGGTCTCCTACGAGCAGTACTTC.

This clonotype was seen ten or more times. V usage is TRBV5-1 and J usage is TRBJ2-6, with a tentative D call TRBD2 (5 bases). The CDR3 has 17 residues. In germline, CDR1 is SGHRS, CDR2 YFSETQ. Trimming pared 4 bases from V and 1 base from J, leaving 15 bases between. Written as DNA, the CDR3 is TGCGCCAGCAGCAAATCCGGGGTCCCATCTGGGGCCAACGTCCTGACTTTC. Translation gives CASSKSGVPSGANVLTF.

The sample holds many counts of this clonotype. The rearrangement links TRBV6-1 to TRBJ2-3, with unresolved D. The CDR3 covers 16 residues. V gave up 6 bases and J gave up 7 bases, with 23 bases separating them. The V gene's germline CDR1 is MNHNS and CDR2 SASEGT. The CDR3 sequence: CASSRLGPETANTQYF. The CDR3 DNA sequence: TGTGCCAGCAGCCGCTTAGGTCCCGAGACGGCAAATACGCAGTATTTT.

This clonotype was observed many times. The chain is built from TRBV27 and TRBJ2-7, with D possibly TRBD2 on 6 matching bases. Germline V gene sequence: CDR1 MNHEY, CDR2 SMNVEV (reference sequence). V lost 5 bases, J lost 1 base, and 12 bases lay in between. There are 14 residues in the CDR3. CDR3 amino acids: CASSPTTSSYEQYF. CDR3 nucleotide sequence: TGTGCCAGCAGTCCGACGACTAGTTCCTACGAGCAGTACTTC.

This clonotype was counted at least ten times. The rearrangement uses TRBV7-2 and TRBJ2-2; possibly TRBD2 for D (6 bases). The CDR3 runs to 15 residues. Germline CDR1 is SGHTA and CDR2 is FQGNSA. V shed 2 bases and J shed 5 bases, with 12 bases lying between them. CDR3 in amino acids: CASSLSGGVTGELFF. The CDR3 DNA is TGTGCCAGCAGCTTATCGGGCGGGGTTACCGGGGAGCTGTTTTTT.

A note on this clonotype: A read error is likely, as this CDR3 ends without the conserved phenylalanine or tryptophan. V usage is TRBV28 and J usage is TRBJ2-7, with 7 bases that match TRBD2. Germline V lookup: CDR1 MDHEN, CDR2 SYDVKM. The CDR3 is 14 residues long. V trimming: 5 bases; J trimming: 2 bases; junction bases outside the gene matches: 6. The CDR3 sequence: CASSLVGTTYEQYL. The CDR3 DNA follows: TGTGCCAGCAGTCTAGTGGGGACTACCTACGAGCAGTACCTC.